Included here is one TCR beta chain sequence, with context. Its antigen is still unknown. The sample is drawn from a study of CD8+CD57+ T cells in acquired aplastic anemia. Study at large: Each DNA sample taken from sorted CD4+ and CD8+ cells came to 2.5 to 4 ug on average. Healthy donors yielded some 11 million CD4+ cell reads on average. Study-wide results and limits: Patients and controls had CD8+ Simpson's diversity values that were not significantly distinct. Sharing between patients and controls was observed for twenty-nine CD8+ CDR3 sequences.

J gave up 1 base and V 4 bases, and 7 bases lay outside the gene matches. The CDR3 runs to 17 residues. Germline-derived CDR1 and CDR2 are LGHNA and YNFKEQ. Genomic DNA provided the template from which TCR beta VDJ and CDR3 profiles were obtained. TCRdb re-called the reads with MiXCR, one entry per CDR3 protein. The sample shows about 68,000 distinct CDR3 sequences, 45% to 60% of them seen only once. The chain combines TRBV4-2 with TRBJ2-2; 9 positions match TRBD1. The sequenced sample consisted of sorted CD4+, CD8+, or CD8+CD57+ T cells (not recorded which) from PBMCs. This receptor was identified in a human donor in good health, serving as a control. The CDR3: CASSLQGAGGNTGELFF. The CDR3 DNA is TGTGCCAGCAGCCTACAGGGGGCAGGGGGGAACACCGGGGAGCTGTTTTTT.